This T cell receptor beta chain was captured in a study of blood T cell repertoires in COVID-19. V lost 0 bases, J lost 6 bases, and 5 bases stayed unmatched. This CDR3 region has 16 residues. Germline V CDR1 and CDR2: LNHNV, YYDKDF (reference sequence). Only in-frame clones appear in the TCRdb table, and some are missing; sequencing was by immunoSEQ multiplex PCR. The sample holds about 250,000 clones, roughly 90% seen once. Assignment of participants to cohorts was predicated upon participant-reported clinical history. The specimen was PBMCs or T cells enriched from blood (not recorded which). V usage is TRBV15 and J usage is TRBJ1-6, with 7 bases matching TRBD1. This clonotype was obtained from a woman aged 25 to 39 with acute COVID-19. CDR3 coding DNA: TGTGCCACCAGCAGAGATCTGGGACAGTTTAATTCACCCCTCCACTTT. This gives the protein CATSRDLGQFNSPLHF. The variable domain in full, completed from reference TRBV15 and TRBJ1-6, reads DAMVIQNPRYQVTQFGKPVTLSCSQTLNHNVMYWYQQKSSQAPKLLFHYYDKDFNNEADTPDNFQSRRPNTSFCFLDIRSPGLGDTAMYLCATSRDLGQFNSPLHFGNGTRLTVT.